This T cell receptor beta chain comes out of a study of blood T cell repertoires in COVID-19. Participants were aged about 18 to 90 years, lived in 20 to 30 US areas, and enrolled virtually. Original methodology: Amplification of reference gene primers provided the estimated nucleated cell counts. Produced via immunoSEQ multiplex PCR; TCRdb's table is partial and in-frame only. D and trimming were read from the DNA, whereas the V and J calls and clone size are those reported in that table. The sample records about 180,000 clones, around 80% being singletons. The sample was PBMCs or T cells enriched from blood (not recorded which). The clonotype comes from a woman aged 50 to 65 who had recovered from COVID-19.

The chain's CDR3 is CASSPRNRGAWQPQHF. The DNA for the CDR3 is TGTGCCAGCAGCCCTCGCAACAGGGGGGCGTGGCAGCCCCAGCATTTT. V is TRBV7-3 and J is TRBJ1-5; the match to TRBD1 covers 8 bases. The trim removed 5 bases at V and 7 bases at J, leaving 13 bases unmatched. The CDR3 has 16 residues. CDR1 and CDR2 (germline): SGHTA, FQGTGA.